This TCR beta chain was sequenced in a study of spatial heterogeneity in lung cancer. Many counts were recorded for this clonotype. The CDR3 is made up of 15 amino acids. V shed 6 bases and J shed 4 bases, with 19 bases lying between them. Looked up from germline, CDR1 is MNHEY and CDR2 is SVGEGT. Carried by each TCR cDNA molecule was a unique molecular identifier. TCRdb reprocessed the 5' RACE reads via MiXCR and lists one record per CDR3 protein. This repertoire shows tens of thousands of distinct CDR3 sequences, around 7.5% found once; its top ten account for over 25%. The time point here: sample taken at primary tumor resection. Researchers sequenced whole RNA taken from tumor, nontumor lung or frozen PBMC without sorting.

The sample consisted of PBMCs, taken at surgery. The receptor's source is a male donor with early-stage non-small cell lung cancer. J is TRBJ2-7 and V is TRBV6-2 or TRBV6-3; perhaps TRBD1 as D (6 bases). CDR3 loop: CASRHPGTPYYEQYF. The CDR3 region has the DNA TGTGCCAGCAGGCACCCCGGGACACCCTATTACGAGCAGTACTTC.